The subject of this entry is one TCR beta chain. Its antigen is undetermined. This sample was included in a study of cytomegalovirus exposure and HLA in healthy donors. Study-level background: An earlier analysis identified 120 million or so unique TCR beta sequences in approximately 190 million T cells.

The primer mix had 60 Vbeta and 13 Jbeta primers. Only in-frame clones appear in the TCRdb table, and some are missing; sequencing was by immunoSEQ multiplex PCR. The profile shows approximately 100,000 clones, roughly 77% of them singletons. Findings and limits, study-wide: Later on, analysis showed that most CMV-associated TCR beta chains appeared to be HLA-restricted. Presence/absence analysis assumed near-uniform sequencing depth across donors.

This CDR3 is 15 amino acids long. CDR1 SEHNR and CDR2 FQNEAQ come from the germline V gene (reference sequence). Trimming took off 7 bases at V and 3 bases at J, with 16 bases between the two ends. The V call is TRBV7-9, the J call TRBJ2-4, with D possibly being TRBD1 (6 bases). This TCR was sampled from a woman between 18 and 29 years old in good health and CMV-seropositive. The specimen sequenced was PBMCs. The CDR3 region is CASTIRRGGKNIQYF. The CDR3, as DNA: TGTGCCAGCACCATTCGACGAGGGGGCAAAAACATTCAGTACTTC.